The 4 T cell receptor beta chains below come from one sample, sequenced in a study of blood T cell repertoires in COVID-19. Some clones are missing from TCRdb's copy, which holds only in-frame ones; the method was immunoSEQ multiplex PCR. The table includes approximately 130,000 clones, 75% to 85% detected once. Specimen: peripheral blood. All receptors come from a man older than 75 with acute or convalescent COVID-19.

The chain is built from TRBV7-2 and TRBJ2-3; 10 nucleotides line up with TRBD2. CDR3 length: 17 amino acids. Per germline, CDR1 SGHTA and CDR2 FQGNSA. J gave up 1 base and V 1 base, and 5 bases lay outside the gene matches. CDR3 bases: TGTGCCAGCAGCTTAGTAGCGGGGGGCCGGGGCACAGATACGCAGTATTTT. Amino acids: CASSLVAGGRGTDTQYF. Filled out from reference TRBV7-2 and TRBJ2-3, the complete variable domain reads GAGVSQSPSNKVTEKGKDVELRCDPISGHTALYWYRQSLGQGLEFLIYFQGNSAPDKSGLPSDRFSAERTGGSVSTLTIQRTQQEDSAVYLCASSLVAGGRGTDTQYFGPGTRLTVL.

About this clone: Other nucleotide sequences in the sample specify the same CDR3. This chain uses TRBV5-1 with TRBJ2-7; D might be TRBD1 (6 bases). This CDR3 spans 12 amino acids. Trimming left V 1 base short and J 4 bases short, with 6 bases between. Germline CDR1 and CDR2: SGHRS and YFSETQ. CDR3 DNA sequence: TGCGCCAGCAGCTTGCAGGGGTACGAGCAGTACTTC. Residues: CASSLQGYEQYF.

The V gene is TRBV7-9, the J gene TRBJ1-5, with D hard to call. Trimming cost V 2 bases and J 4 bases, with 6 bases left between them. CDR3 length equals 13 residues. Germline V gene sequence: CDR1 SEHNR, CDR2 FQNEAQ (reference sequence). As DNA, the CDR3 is TGTGCCAGCAGCTTATCCAGAAATCAGCCCCAGCATTTT. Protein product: CASSLSRNQPQHF.

CDR3: CASSMGQYNTGELFF. In DNA form, the CDR3 reads TGTGCCAGTAGTATGGGCCAGTACAACACCGGGGAGCTGTTTTTT. V and J are TRBV19 and TRBJ2-2; no definite D call. Trimming left V 3 bases short and J 2 bases short, with 10 bases between. CDR3 size: 15 residues. Germline CDR1 and CDR2: LNHDA and SQIVND (reference sequence).